This T cell receptor beta chain comes out of a study of vaccination effects on CD4 cells after COVID-19. Study-level background: Everyone in the study got two shots of either the BNT162b2 or mRNA-1273 vaccine.

Libraries were prepared by immunoSEQ multiplex PCR; TCRdb keeps only in-frame clonotypes and omits some of them. The top ten clones hold about 22% of a sample with about 40,000 clones, 70% of them seen once. For this clone: Its antigen is not identified.

After expansion with viral peptide pools in the ViraFEST assay, antigen-specific CD4+ T cells were sequenced. CD4+ T cell isolation took place after approximately ten days of culture. Having tested negative for nucleocapsid antibodies, the vaccine recipients showed no prior SARS-CoV-2 infection. Roughly 2.1 million PBMC were seeded per well and grown in the presence of about 9 IU/ml IL-2 and approximately 11 ug/ml peptides. Cells had half their medium changed to IL-2 medium on days 3 and 7. Broader study findings: Missing from the study were early post-infection timepoints, and its convalescent patients were few.

The sequence was collected from a human donor who received a COVID-19 vaccine. The sequencing here drew on CD4+ T cells from PBMCs cultured with SARS-CoV-2 spike peptides, taken before COVID-19 vaccination.

The CDR3, as DNA: TGTGCCAGCAGCCAAGATTGGGGGCCCGCGTTCTTC. It specifies CASSQDWGPAFF. The chain joins TRBV3-1 (or the pseudogene TRBV3-2) to TRBJ2-1; D perhaps matches TRBD1 (6 bases). From germline, CDR1 is LGHDT and CDR2 YNNKEL (reference sequence). The CDR3 is made up of 12 amino acids. Trimming took 0 bases from V and 15 from J, leaving 12 bases between them.